This paragraph reports one T cell receptor beta chain. Its target is unknown. Method: immunoSEQ multiplex PCR; TCRdb's copy keeps in-frame clones and lacks some. The table includes 42,000 or so clones, around 84% detected once. The data stem from a study of OX40 agonist ivuxolimab in advanced cancers. Study at large: The dose-escalation cohort was about 83% male, with a mean age of approximately 62 years, ranging about 20 to 85.

The V and J ends lost 3 bases and 1 base respectively, with 12 bases between them. Looked up from germline, CDR1 is LGHNA and CDR2 is YSLEER. The CDR3 sequence is 15 residues long. Findings of the study overall: Also showing low normalized T-cell clonal expansion were some of the nonresponders. Both CD4+ and CD8+ T cell populations in blood had undergone clonal expansion by week 6 at 0.1 to 3.0 mg/kg. Not determined was the antigen specificity of the expanded peripheral T cells.

The chain joins TRBV4-3 to TRBJ1-1; no firm D call. The sequencing used CD4+ or CD8+ T cells sorted from blood, collected in a trial of the OX40 agonist ivuxolimab. This TCR derives from an adult with an advanced solid tumor such as melanoma, head and neck, liver or kidney cancer. The DNA of the CDR3 is TGCGCCAGCAGCCACCTTCCGGCAGCGAACACTGAAGCTTTCTTT. Translating gives CASSHLPAANTEAFF.